This TCR beta chain was captured in a study of T cells after yellow fever vaccination. On this clonotype: The target antigen is unknown.

The V end was cut by 2 bases, the J end by 5 bases, with 15 bases between. The germline CDR1 and CDR2 sequences are LNHDA and SQIVND (reference sequence). The CDR3 runs 16 residues. Study-wide results and limits: There was a small share of clonotypes that showed up in both the CD4 and CD8 compartments. In FACS-sorted repertoires, abundant clonotypes from the bulk population could appear as contaminants.

TCRdb passed the 5' RACE reads through MiXCR, listing each CDR3 protein once. The data hold approximately 550,000 distinct CDR3 sequences, with approximately 12% observed a single time. The material sequenced was PBMCs, taken on the day of the yellow fever booster vaccination. The chain employs TRBV19 and TRBJ2-2; maybe TRBD2 (6 bases). The TCR comes from a man aged 25-45 years who received the YFV17D yellow fever vaccine. The CDR3 nucleotides read TGTGCCAGTAGTATATCCCCCGGGACTCGAACCGGGGAGCTGTTTTTT. This encodes CASSISPGTRTGELFF. Supplemented by reference TRBV19 and TRBJ2-2, the full variable domain reads DGGITQSPKYLFRKEGQNVTLSCEQNLNHDAMYWYRQDPGQGLRLIYYSQIVNDFQKGDIAEGYSVSREKKESFPLTVTSAQKNPTAFYLCASSISPGTRTGELFFGEGSRLTVL.